The entry that follows covers one T cell receptor (beta chain) sequence. TCR beta VDJ combinations and CDR3 sequences were profiled from genomic DNA. MiXCR was run by TCRdb on the reads, yielding one entry per CDR3 protein. This sample has around 200,000 distinct CDR3 sequences, with roughly 65% found just once. This sample was included in a study of CD8+CD57+ T cells in acquired aplastic anemia. It was patients with CD8+CD57+ cell expansion by flow cytometry who were chosen for sequencing. Germline assignment: CDR1 SEHNR and CDR2 FQNEAQ (reference sequence). The CDR3 contains 14 residues. V shed 2 bases and J 6 bases; nucleotides not matched to a gene: 4.

The origin of this receptor is a human donor with aplastic anemia. This chain links TRBV7-9 with TRBJ2-3, with 8 nucleotides matching TRBD1. The sequencing sample was made of sorted CD4+, CD8+, or CD8+CD57+ T cells (not recorded which) from PBMCs. CDR3 coding DNA: TGTGCCAGCAGCTTACAGGGGGCGGAGGATACGCAGTATTTT. Amino acid sequence: CASSLQGAEDTQYF.